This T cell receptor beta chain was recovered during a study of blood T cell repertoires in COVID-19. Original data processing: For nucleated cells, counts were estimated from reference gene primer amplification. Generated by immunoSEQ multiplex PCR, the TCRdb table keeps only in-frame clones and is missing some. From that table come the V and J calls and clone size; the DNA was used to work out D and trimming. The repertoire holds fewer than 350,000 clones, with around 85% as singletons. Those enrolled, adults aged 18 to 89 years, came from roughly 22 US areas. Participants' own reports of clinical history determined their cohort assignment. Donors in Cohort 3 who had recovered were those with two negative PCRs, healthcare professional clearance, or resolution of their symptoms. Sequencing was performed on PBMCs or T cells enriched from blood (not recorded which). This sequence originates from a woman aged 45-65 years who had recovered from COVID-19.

This chain's CDR3 is CASSALTGTMNTEAFF. In nucleotides, the CDR3 is TGTGCCAGCAGCGCTCTGACAGGGACCATGAACACTGAAGCTTTCTTT. The gene calls are TRBV9 and TRBJ1-1, with 7 bases lining up with TRBD1. The germline CDR1 and CDR2 sequences are SGDLS and YYNGEE. The junction had 8 bases not matched to a gene; V was cut back by 3 bases and J by 0 bases. The CDR3 has 16 amino acids.